This T cell receptor (beta chain) was documented in a study of cytomegalovirus exposure and HLA in healthy donors (dated by TCRdb to 2015 to 2018). Regarding the research as a whole: In an earlier analysis of under 600 of the donors, roughly 300 Gb of sequence data and some 100 million unique TCR beta sequences from 150 million to 200 million T cells were reported. Among some 400 genotyped donors of the cohort, an average of approximately 220,000 unique TCR beta nucleotide sequences was sequenced per donor, of which about 19% were non-productive. Donor age, sex, ethnicity and CMV serostatus were compiled alongside the repertoire data. The aim of the study was to test whether cataloging public T cell receptors could identify signatures of past pathogen exposure. A separate validation cohort of about 110 different subjects was used in addition to the 666-subject first cohort. The later analysis used no new phenotypic data to find candidate immune exposures, relying instead on TCR beta sequences and their occurrence across donors. About five DR-DQ haplotypes were handled as single units for association and clustering, since linkage in the cohort was strong. Roughly 300 gigabases of sequencing data and around 88 million unique TCR sequences made up an early release that covered approximately 620 HLA-typed donors. Typing coverage differed by locus: A, B, C, DRB1 and DQB1 were typed in about 620-640 donors, DQA1 in about 510, DPA1 in around 580, and DPB1 in around 490. The study used immunosequencing to profile the T cell repertoires of 600 to 850 subjects and linked those repertoires to cytomegalovirus serostatus. All discovery cohort repertoires had been generated using a single sequencing platform. To predict cytomegalovirus infection status, the study brought together high-throughput TCR immunosequencing, statistical association of individual TCRs with disease status, and machine learning. In a later analysis, previously published TCR beta repertoires from several hundred donors were re-analyzed and high-resolution HLA genotyping was added so that TCR occurrence patterns could be studied. Class I and class II HLA loci were covered by the typing at four-digit resolution. Among the 398 genotyped donors, roughly 80% belonged to the genetic ancestry cluster associated with self-reported Caucasian donors. In a later genetic analysis, genome-wide SNP genotypes for about 60% of the 666 donors were used, and that subset was treated as a discovery cohort. In an earlier analysis of over 550 of the donors, high-throughput TCR beta sequencing was used to judge whether each TCR beta V gene segment behaved as functional or pseudogenic.

Receptor libraries were prepared by the immunoSEQ multiplex PCR assay. For the multiplex PCR, a mixture combining 60 forward primers for TCR Vbeta segments and 13 reverse primers for TCR Jbeta segments was used. Amplification of the CDR3 region of rearranged TCR beta genes was performed with a multiplex PCR assay on genomic DNA. Amplified TCR beta libraries were sequenced as 87-base-pair reads on the Illumina HiSeq System. In the original analysis: Across the 500 to 850 repertoires, a later analysis counted 75 million to 90 million unique TCR beta chains, roughly 11 million of which were shared by at least two donors. Raw reads were error-corrected and collapsed into unique sequences by a nearest-neighbor algorithm in which closely related sequences were merged to remove PCR and sequencing errors. To assign V, D and J gene segments, CDR3 sequences were aligned to IMGT reference sequences. For a sequence to be retained, at least a six-nucleotide match to both a V gene segment and a J gene segment was required. A rearrangement counted as productive if the CDR3 had no stop codons and remained in frame with V and J, and every other rearrangement counted as non-productive. Following IMGT convention, CDR3 was defined as the stretch from the second conserved V-encoded cysteine up to the conserved J-encoded phenylalanine. The earlier analysis of about 590 of the donors excluded sequences that lacked an unambiguous match to a single V gene segment. In an earlier analysis of 587 of the donors, V segments were called functional above 56.7% productive rearrangements and were called segregating when the between-donor standard deviation exceeded 5%. To diagnose cytomegalovirus status from the catalog of TCR beta chain sequences, a statistical classification framework was built. A later analysis assigned V and J genes by comparing TCR nucleotide sequences with IMGT/GENE-DB human TR gene sequences. The TCRdist pipeline was used in a later analysis to assign CDR3 sequences and most-parsimonious VDJ recombination scenarios. In a later analysis, each TCR beta chain was defined by its CDR3 amino acid sequence together with its V-gene family, and reads without a unique V-gene family were excluded. To address suspected cross-contamination and a sequencing artifact, a later analysis removed 450 to 700 highly shared, low-generation-probability nucleotide sequences. A later analysis calculated a clonal expansion index for each public chain from normalized within-repertoire ranks of inferred template counts. Generation probabilities in a later analysis came from a VDJ recombination model fitted to out-of-frame rearrangements, and those results were checked against IGoR. Hypergeometric tests were used in a later analysis to score TCR-TCR, TCR-HLA and TCR-CMV co-occurrence, with a repertoire-size bias correction applied to the TCR pairs. A later analysis estimated false discovery rates by permuting HLA or CMV assignments 20 times. In a later analysis, co-occurring TCRs were grouped with DBSCAN, and TCRdist sequence similarity was added when clustering was performed within HLA-allele-positive subsets. Repertoires with fewer than 30,000 or more than 120,000 public chains were left out of co-occurrence clustering, as were about five repertoires with anomalous nucleotide sharing. Here the immuneACCESS table is served through TCRdb, limited to in-frame sequences with V and J called. Missing clones are a known gap in these copies; in checked studies unresolved V genes cover under half, and the rest lacks a known reason. The V and J calls and clone size are taken from that table; D and trimming were inferred from the DNA. The sample table holds hundreds of thousands of clones, of which roughly four fifths were seen once. About 0.58% of the sample belongs to the ten largest clones.

The cohort was made up of approximately 670 healthy bone marrow donors. All cohort members were sampled while nominally healthy, although unrecorded immune exposures were likely present. The donor tested CMV seronegative, placing the donor among the 350 or so seronegative members of the cohort. Every donor gave a peripheral blood sample, and the peripheral blood mononuclear cells from that sample were used for TCR beta sequencing. The Qiagen DNeasy Blood Extraction Kit was used to extract genomic DNA from the blood cell samples. The CDR3 numbers 13 residues from cysteine through phenylalanine. Here the CDR3 DNA is all that survives: 39 bases in frame from base 1. For CDR1 and CDR2, the germline V gene (reference sequence) lists MNHEY and SMNVEV. Trimming costs V 4 bases and J 5 bases, and their ends lie 9 bases apart. Points on this clone: It lacks a known antigen. The record has no base qualities; no much larger clone is one base away.

Broad study findings and their caveats: In a later analysis, most CMV-associated TCR beta chains were found to appear HLA-restricted, with HLA associations seemingly driven largely by CMV exposure. In both the original and validation cohorts, the classifier was reported to diagnose cytomegalovirus status with high specificity and sensitivity. A later genetic analysis reported fewer N-insertions in productive TCRs among donors in an Asian-associated ancestry cluster than the roughly 620-donor mean. V-gene and J-gene trimming of TCR beta chains was associated with a missense DCLRE1C variant in a later genetic analysis, and the association was replicated in an independent cohort. Specific HLA alleles were associated with roughly 16,000 TCR beta sequences at a false discovery rate of 0.05 in a later analysis. In a later analysis, TCR association rates were found to vary across HLA loci, with the most associated TCRs seen for DRB1 alleles and the fewest for HLA-C alleles. Sequencing depth was assumed to be roughly uniform across donors in the presence/absence analyses, though that assumption may not hold. About 17 rarely observed V segments, including chromosome 9 orphons, were excluded from the earlier analysis of a few hundred of the donors because counts were too low. Broadly in line with IMGT annotations, most TCR beta V segments showed up in productive rearrangements about 87% or about 30% of the time in an earlier analysis of around 550 of the donors. HLA typing was unavailable for some donors at each locus, so association tests used only the typed subset. A further reported finding was that TCR beta sequences accurately predicted the HLA-A and HLA-B alleles for most subjects in the first cohort. Assigning TCR associations to individual alleles was difficult when HLA alleles, especially DR and DQ, strongly co-occurred. In vitro tests confirmed that a few of the cytomegalovirus-associated TCR beta chains recognize cytomegalovirus antigens. According to a later analysis, parvovirus B19, influenza, CMV and Epstein-Barr virus appeared linked to several top co-occurrence clusters. The sequencing pipeline was judged likely to have produced a cluster of highly shared sequence variants as a technical artifact. Most TCR sequences were observed very rarely across donors, whereas some public TCRs were present in many individuals. The cohort was sequenced for TCR beta chains only, and without alpha or paired-chain data the features that could be detected were limited. The study gave a list of about 160 TCR beta chains associated with cytomegalovirus. Some IMGT-functional V segments, including TRBV6-2 and TRBV6-3, could not be told apart with the 87-base-pair reads, so those segments were excluded. A later analysis found that HLA-associated TCR beta chains were more clonally expanded and had lower generation probabilities than equally common non-associated chains. Immune exposure information for the cohort was limited to CMV serostatus. The authors suggested that the approach could potentially be extended to other disease states and immunological phenotypes. Correlated functional status among segregating V segments might be attributable to linkage disequilibrium, but an unknown experimental factor could not be ruled out.

The sample comprised PBMCs. This receptor was obtained from a woman aged 40 to 50 in good health and CMV-seronegative. The V and J genes are TRBV27 and TRBJ1-5; TRBD1 is a weak D gene call, 6 bases matching. CDR3 loop: CASSWTVYQPQHF. The DNA reads TGTGCCAGCAGTTGGACAGTTTATCAGCCCCAGCATTTT.